This TCR beta chain comes out of a study of response to subunit inactivated influenza vaccine (dated by TCRdb to about 2018). For the wider study: Deep quantitative profiling of the T cell receptor repertoire was used in the study to follow responses to a trivalent subunit inactivated influenza vaccine.

This clonotype has a handful of counts. There is no known antigen for this receptor. One base away there is no much larger clone; base qualities are not given. V is reduced by 6 bases and J by 4 bases, leaving a spacing of 11 bases between them. The CDR3 has 13 amino acids, counting the end cysteine and phenylalanine. This entry keeps only the CDR3 DNA: 39 bases, framed from base 1. From a lookup of the germline V gene, CDR1 and CDR2 are SGHTA and FQGNSA. Libraries came from RT-PCR. The sequencer listed for this sample is Illumina HiSeq 2500. TCRdb reprocessed the public reads (quality trimming at Q25 with fastp, clone calling with MiXCR) and kept in-frame beta chains. Duplicate CDR3 protein sequences are folded into a single record with the most common DNA and genes. The sample has around 580,000 distinct CDR3 sequences on record, about 10% of them singletons. The ten largest clones take up about 10% of the sample.

What the study reported, not specific to this receptor: The authors proposed that each seasonal influenza vaccination may bring in only a limited number of new T cells.

Sample: PBMCs from blood, taken on the day of vaccination. This TCR came from a man between 50 and 59 years old who received an inactivated influenza vaccine. Donor details come from another sample of the same person, matched by shared clones. The rearranged chain carries TRBV7-2 and TRBJ2-3; the best D guess is TRBD2, with 5 bases matching. The CDR3 region reads CASRTEGPDTQYF. The bases read TGTGCCAGCAGGACCGAGGGTCCAGATACGCAGTATTTT.